Listed here are 3 T cell receptor beta chains from one sample, sequenced in a study of T cell changes during pregnancy in multiple sclerosis. TCRdb keeps only in-frame clones here, not all; method: immunoSEQ multiplex PCR. The sample shows some 120,000 clones, roughly 92% of them seen only once. The sequencing here drew on peripheral blood, taken before pregnancy. The receptors were gathered from a female donor with multiple sclerosis, enrolled in a pregnancy study.

V gene TRBV6-5 combines with J gene TRBJ1-4; D perhaps matches TRBD1 (5 bases). The CDR3 runs to 15 residues. Between the trimmed V and J ends, which lost 0 bases and 1 base, there was a span of 6 bases. Germline V CDR1 and CDR2: MNHEY, SVGAGI. For the CDR3, the DNA is TGTGCCAGCAGTTACTCGGGGCAAACTAATGAAAAACTGTTTTTT. Residues: CASSYSGQTNEKLFF.

This rearrangement joins TRBV5-4 to TRBJ1-1; 7 positions match TRBD1. After removal of 4 bases from V and 0 bases from J, the junction contained 6 bases not matched to a gene. The CDR3 length is 15 residues. The germline V gene encodes CDR1 SGHNT and CDR2 YYREEE (reference sequence). CDR3 in DNA: TGTGCCAGCAGCAGGGGACAGACCTTGAACACTGAAGCTTTCTTT. This gives the protein CASSRGQTLNTEAFF.

The chain links TRBV30 to TRBJ1-1; D gene uncertain. CDR3 length equals 13 residues. The germline V gene encodes CDR1 GTSNPN and CDR2 SVGIG (reference sequence). The V end was cut by 2 bases, the J end by 0 bases, with 7 bases between. The CDR3 DNA follows: TGTGCCTGGAGTAACAGAATGAACACTGAAGCTTTCTTT. It specifies CAWSNRMNTEAFF.